The 31 T cell receptor beta chains reported below all come from one sample, sequenced in a study of beta chain features in type 1 diabetes. Of the isolated RNA, all was reverse transcribed, and so the sequenced material was expressed TCRB transcripts. The data were produced by immunoSEQ multiplex PCR, yet TCRdb's version contains in-frame clones alone and is incomplete. The table has about 340,000 clones, under 8.5% seen once. Sequencing input: central memory CD4+ T cells from blood. The source of these receptors is a woman aged 18-29 years in good health.

V is TRBV27 and J is TRBJ1-4; D is unclear. Germline lookup yields CDR1 MNHEY and CDR2 SMNVEV (reference sequence). V was clipped by 5 bases and J by 8 bases, with 15 bases between them. This CDR3 is 14 amino acids long. Here the CDR3 reads CASSMRGSAEKLFF. CDR3 sequence (DNA): TGTGCCAGCAGTATGCGGGGTAGTGCCGAAAAACTGTTTTTT.

This clone appeared a few times. This chain uses TRBV7-3 with TRBJ2-2; D may be TRBD1 or TRBD2 (6 bases each). The CDR3 has 14 residues. The germline V and J ends were trimmed by 8 bases and 7 bases, with 17 bases remaining between them. Germline V gives CDR1 SGHTA, CDR2 FQGTGA. The CDR3 nucleotides are TGTGCCAGCGGTCCCGGGGGCCGCAGCGGGGAGCTGTTTTTT. This translates into CASGPGGRSGELFF.

The chain combines TRBV1 with TRBJ2-4; the table's D call of TRBD2 was not tested on the DNA. TRBV1 represents a pseudogene. This CDR3 comprises 17 residues. In nucleotides, the CDR3 is TGCACCAGCAGCCAAGATAGAGGAGTCGTGTCCAAAAACATTCAGTACTTC. As protein: CTSSQDRGVVSKNIQYF.

This clone appeared many times. This chain connects TRBV4-3 to TRBJ2-1; D call uncertain. Trimming cost V 1 base and J 10 bases, with 11 bases left between them. The CDR3 is 13 residues long. Germline CDR1 is LGHNA and CDR2 is YSLEER. CDR3 sequence reads: CASSQVQVGEQFF. For the CDR3, the DNA is TGCGCCAGCAGCCAAGTTCAAGTGGGAGAGCAGTTCTTC.

This clone was seen a handful of times. This chain links TRBV2 with TRBJ2-1, with no clear D. The V gene lost 5 bases and the J gene lost 9 bases, with 8 bases spanning the gap. The CDR3 runs 11 residues. The germline CDR1 and CDR2 sequences are SNHLY and FYNNEI. The CDR3 DNA sequence: TGTGCCAGCAGTTATACGGGTGAGCAGTTCTTC. Protein: CASSYTGEQFF.

The rearrangement joins TRBV6-6 to TRBJ1-2, with D perhaps matching TRBD1 (5 bases). CDR1 is MNHNY, CDR2 SVGAGI, per germline (reference sequence). The CDR3 is made up of 12 amino acids. V dropped 2 bases and J dropped 8 bases, with 9 bases sitting between them. Here the CDR3 DNA reads TGTGCCAGCAGTTACAAGGGGAGCGGCTACACCTTC. It specifies CASSYKGSGYTF.

This clone was seen a few times. V and J are TRBV5-4 and TRBJ2-7, with TRBD1 matching 9 bases. Germline loops: CDR1 SGHNT, CDR2 YYREEE (reference sequence). V dropped 2 bases and J dropped 4; count of bases not matched to a gene: 10. This CDR3 has 16 amino acids. The CDR3, as DNA: TGTGCCAGCAGCTTTTTCCGGGGACAGGGCACTTACGAGCAGTACTTC. Encoded protein: CASSFFRGQGTYEQYF.

The gene calls are TRBV18 and TRBJ1-1, with 7 nucleotides matching TRBD1. CDR3 length: 14 amino acids. CDR1 is KGHSH, CDR2 LQKENI, per germline. V shed 5 bases, J shed 2 bases, and the junction held 5 bases outside the gene matches. The CDR3 is CASSGGQRNTEAFF. CDR3 DNA sequence: TGTGCCAGCTCAGGGGGACAGAGAAACACTGAAGCTTTCTTT.

V usage is TRBV9 and J usage is TRBJ2-2; 9 positions match TRBD2. This CDR3 comprises 15 residues. The V gene's germline CDR1 is SGDLS and CDR2 YYNGEE. J gave up 6 bases and V 0 bases, and 3 bases lay outside the gene matches. CDR3 DNA sequence: TGTGCCAGCAGCGTAGCGCCTAGCGGGGCCGGGGAGCTGTTTTTT. Encoded protein: CASSVAPSGAGELFF. Full variable domain (missing parts from reference TRBV9 and TRBJ2-2): DSGVTQTPKHLITATGQRVTLRCSPRSGDLSVYWYQQSLDQGLQFLIQYYNGEERAKGNILERFSAQQFPDLHSELNLSSLELGDSALYFCASSVAPSGAGELFFGEGSRLTVL.

J is TRBJ2-1 and V is TRBV6-5; 7 positions match TRBD2. The CDR3 runs to 13 residues. The germline CDR1 and CDR2 sequences are MNHEY and SVGAGI. The ends lost 5 bases at V and 13 bases at J; junction bases unmatched: 11. CDR3 amino acids: CASSEDKSSGQFF. Here the CDR3 DNA reads TGTGCCAGCAGTGAAGATAAGTCTAGCGGTCAGTTCTTC.

This clone came up a few times. J is TRBJ1-1 and V is TRBV13, with a weak D call TRBD1 (6 bases). This CDR3 region has 15 residues. V lost 7 bases and J lost 5, with 20 bases in between. Germline CDR1 is PRHDT and CDR2 is FYEKMQ (reference sequence). Here the CDR3 DNA reads TGTGCCAGCAAACTGGGGGGCGTTGGACAGACTGAAGCTTTCTTT. Its protein is CASKLGGVGQTEAFF.

A few counts support this clone. The genes are TRBV6-5 and TRBJ1-1, with a tentative D call TRBD1 (5 bases). This CDR3 is 15 amino acids long. Germline V CDR1 and CDR2: MNHEY, SVGAGI. Trimming stripped 2 bases from V and 7 bases from J, with 17 bases between. CDR3 sequence (DNA): TGTGCCAGCAGTTACGGAGGGGTAGGTCGGATTGAAGCTTTCTTT. Amino acid sequence: CASSYGGVGRIEAFF.

J is TRBJ2-1 and V is TRBV7-2; TRBD2 is a possible D gene (5 bases). V shed 7 bases and J shed 1 base, with 14 bases lying between them. The germline V gene has CDR1 SGHTA and CDR2 FQGNSA. The CDR3 sequence is 15 residues long. DNA for the CDR3: TGTGCCAGCACCCAGGACTCGGCGTCCTACAATGAGCAGTTCTTC. Residues: CASTQDSASYNEQFF.

This clone was counted only a few times. Other DNA sequences within the sample encode an identical CDR3. The chain couples TRBV20-1 to TRBJ2-7; D not resolved. V was cut by 3 bases and J by 6 bases, with 9 bases left in between. The CDR3 contains 11 residues. Germline V gene data show CDR1 as DFQATT and CDR2 as SNEGSKA (reference sequence). CDR3 sequence reads: CSASNLGEQYF. Written as DNA, the CDR3 is TGCAGTGCTAGTAACCTTGGCGAGCAGTACTTC.

There are many counts of this clone. The chain combines TRBV9 with TRBJ2-5; D might be TRBD2 (6 bases). The length of the CDR3 is 15 residues. V was cut by 0 bases and J by 5 bases, with 14 bases left in between. Germline CDR1 and CDR2: SGDLS and YYNGEE. The CDR3 DNA reads TGTGCCAGCAGCGTAGCGGCCGGGAGTGGGGAGACCCAGTACTTC. Translated, it gives CASSVAAGSGETQYF.

This clone was observed a few times. The chain is built from TRBV5-4 and TRBJ2-5, with 13 bases aligning to TRBD2. The CDR3 is 17 amino acids. Germline lookup yields CDR1 SGHNT and CDR2 YYREEE (reference sequence). V was clipped by 1 base and J by 4 bases; unmatched bases: 7. CDR3 sequence (DNA): TGTGCCAGCAGCTTGAGACTAGCGGGAGGATCGGGAGAGACCCAGTACTTC. Translating it yields CASSLRLAGGSGETQYF.

Comment on this clone: The identical CDR3 is also encoded by other nucleotide sequences in the sample. The chain recombines TRBV7-8 with TRBJ1-1; D unclear. The CDR3 sequence is 14 residues long. Trimming pared 1 base from V and 0 bases from J, leaving 6 bases between. Per the germline V gene, CDR1 is SGHVS and CDR2 is FQNEAQ. The CDR3 reads CASSLGRLNTEAFF. The CDR3 DNA sequence: TGTGCCAGCAGCTTAGGAAGGCTGAACACTGAAGCTTTCTTT.

A few counts support this clone. One base away lies a much larger clone, so this may be a sequencing read error. CDR3 coding DNA: TGTGCCAGCCGCGACAGGGGGAATCAGCCCCAGCATTTT. Its translation is CASRDRGNQPQHF. The chain carries TRBV27 and TRBJ1-5; 9 nucleotides agree with TRBD1. The germline CDR1 and CDR2 sequences are MNHEY and SMNVEV (reference sequence). Trimming at V came to 8 bases and at J to 4 bases, leaving 3 bases not matched to a gene. This CDR3 comprises 13 residues.

This clone was seen a handful of times. V is TRBV4-3 and J is TRBJ1-3; D is unresolved. Germline V gene lookup returns CDR1 LGHNA and CDR2 YSLEER. With 1 base removed from V and 4 bases from J, the gap between germline ends came to 14 bases. This CDR3 is built from 16 residues. CDR3 region: CASSQVTGIEGNTIYF. Here the CDR3 DNA reads TGCGCCAGCAGCCAAGTTACGGGAATCGAAGGAAACACCATATATTTT.

This clone has a handful of counts. V is TRBV2 and J is TRBJ1-1; D is uncertain. Germline CDR1 reads SNHLY; CDR2 reads FYNNEI. V was cut by 6 bases and J by 0 bases, with 8 bases left in between. The CDR3 spans 13 residues. The CDR3 region is CASSPDMNTEAFF. CDR3 DNA sequence: TGTGCCAGCAGCCCAGACATGAACACTGAAGCTTTCTTT. The whole variable domain, remainder taken from reference TRBV2 and TRBJ1-1, is EPEVTQTPSHQVTQMGQEVILRCVPISNHLYFYWYRQILGQKVEFLVSFYNNEISEKSEIFDDQFSVERPDGSNFTLKIRSTKLEDSAMYFCASSPDMNTEAFFGQGTRLTVV.

This clone showed up just a few times. The chain combines TRBV29-1 with TRBJ2-7, with a weak D call TRBD2 (6 bases). Deletions cut 3 bases from V and 4 bases from J, with 28 bases between. The CDR3 is 18 amino acids. In germline, CDR1 is SQVTM, CDR2 ANQGSEA. CDR3 DNA sequence: TGCAGCGTTGAGGCAAAGGGACTTTCAGACCATTTTGTTTACGAGCAGTACTTC. As protein: CSVEAKGLSDHFVYEQYF.

This clone was counted only a few times. A much larger clone differs from this one at a single base, so this may be a read error. The V gene is TRBV7-8, the J gene TRBJ2-3; tentatively, D is TRBD2 (6 bases). CDR3 length: 14 residues. Deletions cut 4 bases from V and 0 bases from J, with 8 bases between. Germline V gene sequence: CDR1 SGHVS, CDR2 FQNEAQ. The CDR3 loop reads CASSYGGSTDTQYF. The CDR3 DNA sequence: TGTGCCAGCAGCTATGGGGGGAGCACAGATACGCAGTATTTT.

This clone was detected only a few times. The rearrangement joins TRBV7-2 to TRBJ2-5; 11 bases are shared with TRBD1. CDR1 and CDR2 from the germline V gene are SGHTA and FQGNSA. The V and J ends lost 5 bases and 2 bases, in that order; junction bases with no gene match: 4. The CDR3 is 15 residues long. Here the CDR3 DNA reads TGTGCCAGCAGCACGGACAGGGGGCGACAAGAGACCCAGTACTTC. Amino acid sequence: CASSTDRGRQETQYF. Full variable domain (outside the CDR3, taken from reference TRBV7-2 and TRBJ2-5): GAGVSQSPSNKVTEKGKDVELRCDPISGHTALYWYRQSLGQGLEFLIYFQGNSAPDKSGLPSDRFSAERTGGSVSTLTIQRTQQEDSAVYLCASSTDRGRQETQYFGPGTRLLVL.

The J gene is TRBJ2-7, the V gene TRBV25-1, with D uncertain. V lost 3 bases, J lost 3 bases, and 3 bases lay in between. CDR3 size: 11 residues. Germline CDR1 is MGHDK and CDR2 is SYGVNS. DNA of the CDR3: TGTGCCAGCAGTGATGGCTACGAGCAGTACTTC. Translating gives CASSDGYEQYF.

This clone was observed many times. The chain links TRBV14 to TRBJ2-1; D unclear. Germline V gene sequence: CDR1 SGHDN, CDR2 FVKESK. The CDR3 is 13 residues long. The V end was cut by 0 bases, the J end by 0 bases, with 0 bases between. CDR3 protein: CASSQDSYNEQFF. The DNA of the CDR3 is TGTGCCAGCAGCCAAGACTCCTACAATGAGCAGTTCTTC.

The table lists this clone with a few counts. One end of the junction is discordant with germline, which a read error may explain. The rearrangement joins TRBV7-7 to TRBJ2-3, with 13 nucleotides matching TRBD2. The germline CDR1 and CDR2 sequences are SSHAT and FNYEAQ (reference sequence). CDR3 length: 22 amino acids. CDR3 sequence: CASSRCPPPTSGRTQRTDTQYF. DNA for the CDR3: TGTGCTAGCAGCCGCTGCCCCCCTCCGACTAGCGGGAGGACCCAGCGCACAGATACGCAGTATTTT.

This chain links TRBV7-8 with TRBJ2-2; D possibly corresponds to TRBD1 (6 bases). V lost 2 bases and J lost 2, with 15 bases in between. This CDR3 contains 17 residues. Per germline, CDR1 SGHVS and CDR2 FQNEAQ. CDR3 in amino acids: CASSLRRWDTNTGELFF. DNA for the CDR3: TGTGCCAGCAGCTTACGTCGCTGGGACACAAACACCGGGGAGCTGTTTTTT.

The sample holds a few counts of this clone. V gene TRBV7-2 combines with J gene TRBJ2-1, with 8 bases fitting TRBD1. The CDR3 spans 14 residues. V lost 5 bases to trimming and J lost 8 bases; unmatched junction nucleotides: 8. The germline V gene encodes CDR1 SGHTA and CDR2 FQGNSA. CDR3 sequence (DNA): TGTGCCAGCAGCCCCGACAGGGGATGGGATGAGCAGTTCTTC. This sequence encodes CASSPDRGWDEQFF.

This clone was counted many times. This rearrangement joins TRBV28 to TRBJ2-2; D remains unclear. Germline-derived CDR1 and CDR2 are MDHEN and SYDVKM. CDR3 length: 11 amino acids. V shed 5 bases and J shed 7 bases, with 5 bases lying between them. This chain's CDR3 is CASSMSGELFF. DNA for the CDR3: TGTGCCAGCAGTATGAGCGGGGAGCTGTTTTTT. The whole variable domain, filled in from reference TRBV28 and TRBJ2-2, reads DVKVTQSSRYLVKRTGEKVFLECVQDMDHENMFWYRQDPGLGLRLIYFSYDVKMKEKGDIPEGYSVSREKKERFSLILESASTNQTSMYLCASSMSGELFFGEGSRLTVL.

The chain couples TRBV2 to TRBJ2-1; weak D call: TRBD2 (5 bases). Germline V gene data show CDR1 as SNHLY and CDR2 as FYNNEI. Trimming shortened V by 5 bases and J by 6 bases, and 20 bases separated the two germline ends. The length of the CDR3 is 16 residues. The CDR3 nucleotides are TGTGCCAGCAGTTTCAGAGGACTGGCTCTGGGCAATGAGCAGTTCTTC. Translation gives CASSFRGLALGNEQFF. Together with reference TRBV2 and TRBJ2-1, the CDR3 gives the full variable domain: EPEVTQTPSHQVTQMGQEVILRCVPISNHLYFYWYRQILGQKVEFLVSFYNNEISEKSEIFDDQFSVERPDGSNFTLKIRSTKLEDSAMYFCASSFRGLALGNEQFFGPGTRLTVL.

J is TRBJ2-3 and V is TRBV10-3; 7 positions match TRBD2. Germline V gene sequence: CDR1 ENHRY, CDR2 SYGVKD. This CDR3 is 14 amino acids long. V trimming: 3 bases; J trimming: 7 bases; junction bases outside the gene matches: 7. The CDR3 DNA follows: TGTGCCATCAGTGACTCGCGGGAGACCAATACGCAGTATTTT. This gives the protein CAISDSRETNTQYF.